This entry is about one TCR beta chain. This may come from a read error, since a much larger clone is one base off. The data belong to a study of regulatory T cells in long-lasting Graves disease. Study-level information: Persistent cases took antithyroid drugs over 5 years and stayed TSH receptor antibody positive.

Looked up from germline, CDR1 is SGHAT and CDR2 is FQNNGV. This CDR3 is 15 amino acids long. Trimming took 1 base from V and 4 from J; bases not matched to a gene: 3. Sample time point: persistent/refractory GD, antithyroid drugs over 5 years with positive TRAb. PBMC RNA was the source of the TCR library. Building the TCR beta libraries relied on iRepertoire HTBI primers, and CDR3 regions underwent Arm-PCR. Each CDR3 protein gets one entry after TCRdb re-called the multiplex PCR reads with MiXCR. Here the sample spans hundreds of thousands of distinct CDR3 sequences, around a fifth being singletons. Specimen: peripheral blood mononuclear cells (PBMCs), collected when the disease was refractory, from a patient treated with antithyroid drugs. The sequence came from a female donor with Graves disease. V usage is TRBV11-2 and J usage is TRBJ2-2, with 7 positions matching TRBD2. DNA for the CDR3: TGTGCCAGCAGCTTAGGGGGGGGAAGCACCGGGGAGCTGTTTTTT. It is translated as CASSLGGGSTGELFF.